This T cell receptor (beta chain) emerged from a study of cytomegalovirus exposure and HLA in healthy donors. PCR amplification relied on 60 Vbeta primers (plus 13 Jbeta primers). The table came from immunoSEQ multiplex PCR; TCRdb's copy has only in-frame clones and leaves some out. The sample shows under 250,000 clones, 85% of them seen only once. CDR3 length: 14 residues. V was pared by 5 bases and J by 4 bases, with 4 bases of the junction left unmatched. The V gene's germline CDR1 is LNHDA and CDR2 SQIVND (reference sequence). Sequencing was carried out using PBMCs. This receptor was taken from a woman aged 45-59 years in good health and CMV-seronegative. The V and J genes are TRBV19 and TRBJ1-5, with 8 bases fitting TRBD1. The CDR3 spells CASSSWDRNQPQHF. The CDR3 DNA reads TGTGCCAGTAGTTCATGGGACAGGAATCAGCCCCAGCATTTT.